These T cell receptor beta chains were read from a single sample in a study of blood T cell repertoires in COVID-19. Clones were read by immunoSEQ multiplex PCR, and TCRdb kept only the in-frame ones, dropping some. There are about 200,000 clones in the sample; roughly nine tenths occur only once, and about 0.72% lies in the top ten. Sequenced material: peripheral blood. The source of these receptors is a woman in her 70s with acute or convalescent COVID-19. The CDR3 runs from the conserved cysteine through the conserved F or W. D genes are given only for firm matches. Size values are once, few and many counts, or a class for expanded clones, and some rows have none.

>TRBD1|TRBV19|TRBJ1-1|-
TGTGCCAGTAGTCTCCGACCCGGGACAGGGAACACTGAAGCTTTCTTT
CASSLRPGTGNTEAFF
>-|TRBV9|TRBJ2-2|-
TGTGCCAGCAGCGAATCGACGGGGACCGGGGAGCTGTTTTTT
CASSESTGTGELFF
>-|TRBV24-1|TRBJ1-2|once
TGTGCCACCAGTGAGACAGAGAACTATGGCTACACCTTC
CATSETENYGYTF
>-|TRBV18|TRBJ2-5|-
TGTGCCAGCTCACCTGAGTTCCAAGAGACCCAGTACTTC
CASSPEFQETQYF
>-|TRBV6-1|TRBJ2-2|-
TGTGCCAGCAGTGAAGCTCTATACGCCGGGGAGCTGTTTTTT
CASSEALYAGELFF
>-|TRBV23-1|TRBJ1-4|-
TGCGCCGGCCCTCCTCGAAAACTGTTTTTT
CAGPPRKLFF
>TRBD1|TRBV19|TRBJ2-7|-
TGTGCCAGTACCCCCCGAGGGACAGGAGGATACGAGCAGTACTTC
CASTPRGTGGYEQYF
>TRBD1|TRBV5-1|TRBJ2-1|-
TGCGCCAGCAGCCAATTTCCCCGGGACAGGGCGAATGAGCAGTTCTTC
CASSQFPRDRANEQFF
>-|TRBV2|TRBJ1-6|-
TGTGCCAGCAGGGAGGCTACGGCAAATAATTCACCCCTCCACTTT
CASREATANNSPLHF
>-|TRBV4-2|TRBJ2-7|-
TGTGCCAGCAGCCAGCTCGCAGTCCTAGGCAACGAGCAGTACTTC
CASSQLAVLGNEQYF
>TRBD2|TRBV5-1|TRBJ2-6|-
TGCGCCAGCGGACTAGGGAACTCTGGGGCCAACGTCCTGACTTTC
CASGLGNSGANVLTF
>TRBD2|TRBV7-9|TRBJ2-5|-
TGTGCCAGCAGAGGGACTAGCGGCATCCAAGAGACCCAGTACTTC
CASRGTSGIQETQYF
>-|TRBV19|TRBJ1-1|-
TGTGCCAGTAGATCCGCCCGTCAGATGAACACTGAAGCTTTCTTT
CASRSARQMNTEAFF
>-|TRBV5-1|TRBJ2-7|-
TGCGCCAGCAGCTTGGTGAGGGCCCTTTACGAGCAGTACTTC
CASSLVRALYEQYF
>-|TRBV5-4|TRBJ2-1|-
TGTGCCAGCAGCCCGCCACGACAACTCTCCTACAATGAGCAGTTCTTC
CASSPPRQLSYNEQFF
>-|TRBV7-9|TRBJ1-5|-
TGTGCCAGCAGCTCGGACAGTGACAATCAGCCCCAGCATTTT
CASSSDSDNQPQHF